Listed here are 32 T cell receptor beta chains from one sample, sequenced in a study of a mutant IDH1 vaccine in newly diagnosed glioma. Antigen specificity for these receptors is unknown. This sample's time point: week 35, safety follow-up. With topical imiquimod, each dose of the vaccine consisted of 300 ug of mutant IDH1 20-mer peptide. Clones were read by immunoSEQ multiplex PCR, and TCRdb kept only the in-frame ones, dropping some. The sample lists about 48,000 clones, 79% occurring once. This material consisted of PBMCs, taken from a glioma patient whose treatment included an IDH1 peptide vaccine. These receptors all come from a man in his forties with glioma.

This clone was detected once. The chain is built from TRBV5-8 and TRBJ2-1; D assignment may be TRBD1 or TRBD2 (5 bases each). Per the germline V gene, CDR1 is SGHTS and CDR2 is YDEGEE. The CDR3 has 16 amino acids. The V end lost 4 bases, the J end lost 0 bases, and 14 bases lay between the germline ends. DNA for the CDR3: TGTGCCAGCAGCAAGGGACCACAACGCTCCTACAATGAGCAGTTCTTC. Protein sequence: CASSKGPQRSYNEQFF.

This chain links TRBV5-1 with TRBJ2-7; 11 bases are a match to TRBD2. V was pared by 3 bases and J by 4 bases, with 3 bases of the junction left unmatched. This CDR3 has 14 residues. Germline V gives CDR1 SGHRS, CDR2 YFSETQ. CDR3 region: CASSSGTSGYEQYF. CDR3 coding DNA: TGCGCCAGCAGCTCCGGGACTAGCGGATACGAGCAGTACTTC.

The chain is built from TRBV6-5 and TRBJ1-1; TRBD1 is a possible D gene (5 bases). V lost 6 bases and J lost 2, with 13 bases in between. The germline gives CDR1 MNHEY, CDR2 SVGAGI. CDR3 size: 14 residues. DNA of the CDR3: TGTGCCAGCAGAATCAGGGAAGGTAACACTGAAGCTTTCTTT. Translated: CASRIREGNTEAFF.

The gene calls are TRBV7-8 and TRBJ2-1; TRBD2 matches 9 bases. The CDR3 length is 16 residues. The ends lost 6 bases at V and 2 bases at J; junction bases unmatched: 8. Germline V CDR1 and CDR2: SGHVS, FQNEAQ. CDR3 in amino acids: CASRINVAGAYNEQFF. The CDR3 nucleotides read TGTGCCAGCAGGATTAACGTAGCGGGGGCCTACAATGAGCAGTTCTTC.

The table lists this clone with a count of one. V usage is TRBV5-6 and J usage is TRBJ1-4; TRBD1 matches 9 bases. Germline CDR1 SGHDT, CDR2 YYEEEE. Unmatched junction bases numbered 4, after V lost 3 bases and J lost 7 bases. There are 14 residues in the CDR3. The chain's CDR3 is CASSSGTGIEKLFF. The CDR3, as DNA: TGTGCCAGCAGCTCCGGGACAGGGATTGAAAAACTGTTTTTT.

The chain combines TRBV27 with TRBJ2-2; 9 bases fit TRBD1. CDR3 length: 15 residues. J gave up 7 bases and V 4 bases, and 7 bases lay outside the gene matches. Per the germline V gene, CDR1 is MNHEY and CDR2 is SMNVEV (reference sequence). The CDR3 sequence: CASSSRQGEGGELFF. The CDR3 bases are TGTGCCAGCAGTTCGCGACAGGGGGAGGGCGGGGAGCTGTTTTTT.

The chain combines TRBV29-1 with TRBJ2-1; 11 nucleotides line up with TRBD2. The CDR3 is made up of 15 amino acids. The trim removed 7 bases at V and 8 bases at J, leaving 13 bases unmatched. The germline CDR1 and CDR2 sequences are SQVTM and ANQGSEA. CDR3 sequence (DNA): TGCAGCGGGAGGGCTAGCGGGGGGCCCGGGTATGAGCAGTTCTTC. The encoded protein is CSGRASGGPGYEQFF.

The CDR3, as DNA: TGTGCCAGCAGCGGGGGGTTCGGTAGTGAAAAACTGTTTTTT. This encodes CASSGGFGSEKLFF. The V and J genes are TRBV9 and TRBJ1-4, with D perhaps TRBD1 (5 bases). The CDR3 length is 14 residues. V lost 3 bases and J 7 bases, leaving 13 bases between the germline ends. CDR1 SGDLS and CDR2 YYNGEE come from the germline V gene. Variable domain in full (rest from reference TRBV9 and TRBJ1-4): DSGVTQTPKHLITATGQRVTLRCSPRSGDLSVYWYQQSLDQGLQFLIQYYNGEERAKGNILERFSAQQFPDLHSELNLSSLELGDSALYFCASSGGFGSEKLFFGSGTQLSVL.

The V gene is TRBV30, the J gene TRBJ1-3; TRBD1 agrees at 7 bases. V gave up 3 bases and J gave up 0 bases; unmatched junction bases: 5. Germline V gene lookup returns CDR1 GTSNPN and CDR2 SVGIG (reference sequence). The CDR3 runs to 15 residues. The CDR3, as DNA: TGTGCCTGGAGGGGACAGTTCCACTCTGGAAACACCATATATTTT. Translating gives CAWRGQFHSGNTIYF.

The J gene is TRBJ1-1, the V gene TRBV7-8; TRBD1 matches at 9 bases. V trimming: 3 bases; J trimming: 5 bases; junction bases outside the gene matches: 4. The CDR3 has 14 residues. Per germline, CDR1 SGHVS and CDR2 FQNEAQ. This CDR3 is CASSLGTGRTEAFF. CDR3 nucleotide sequence: TGTGCCAGCAGCTTGGGGACAGGGAGGACTGAAGCTTTCTTT.

The chain employs TRBV6-6 and TRBJ2-5; D remains unclear. Trimming left V 4 bases short and J 2 bases short, with 5 bases between. The CDR3 sequence is 12 residues long. Germline V lookup: CDR1 MNHNY, CDR2 SVGAGI (reference sequence). CDR3 sequence reads: CASSSLQETQYF. CDR3 coding DNA: TGTGCCAGCAGTTCGCTGCAAGAGACCCAGTACTTC.

The chain employs TRBV6-5 and TRBJ1-2, with TRBD1 as a possible D gene (5 bases). CDR1 and CDR2 (germline): MNHEY, SVGAGI. Trimming took 2 bases from V and 1 from J, leaving 14 bases between them. The CDR3 length is 16 residues. CDR3 sequence: CASSYAFRVGNYGYTF. The DNA of the CDR3 is TGTGCCAGCAGTTACGCTTTCAGGGTGGGTAACTATGGCTACACCTTC.

V is TRBV19 and J is TRBJ1-5; D is perhaps TRBD1 (5 bases). CDR3 size: 15 residues. The V end lost 1 base, the J end lost 1 base, and 8 bases lay between the germline ends. Germline V gene sequence: CDR1 LNHDA, CDR2 SQIVND (reference sequence). The CDR3 DNA reads as TGTGCCAGTAGTATAGGCAGGGAGAGCAATCAGCCCCAGCATTTT. Protein: CASSIGRESNQPQHF.

The rearrangement links TRBV27 to TRBJ2-7; D uncertain. The CDR3 sequence is 13 residues long. CDR1 and CDR2 from the germline V gene are MNHEY and SMNVEV (reference sequence). Trimming took off 5 bases at V and 1 base at J, with 9 bases between the two ends. This CDR3 is CASSPDGSYEQYF. The CDR3 DNA is TGTGCCAGCAGTCCGGACGGGTCCTACGAGCAGTACTTC.

Only a few counts were recorded for this clone. The rearrangement links TRBV19 to TRBJ1-1; 8 bases agree with TRBD1. V shed 5 bases, J shed 0 bases, and the junction held 8 bases outside the gene matches. CDR3 length: 16 residues. Germline V lookup: CDR1 LNHDA, CDR2 SQIVND (reference sequence). The CDR3 sequence: CASSALTGAMNTEAFF. CDR3 nucleotides: TGTGCCAGTAGTGCCCTGACAGGGGCTATGAACACTGAAGCTTTCTTT. The variable domain in full, completed from reference TRBV19 and TRBJ1-1, reads DGGITQSPKYLFRKEGQNVTLSCEQNLNHDAMYWYRQDPGQGLRLIYYSQIVNDFQKGDIAEGYSVSREKKESFPLTVTSAQKNPTAFYLCASSALTGAMNTEAFFGQGTRLTVV.

The chain is built from TRBV6-5 and TRBJ1-1; 9 nucleotides agree with TRBD1. In germline, CDR1 is MNHEY, CDR2 SVGAGI. The CDR3 is 11 amino acids. With 10 bases clipped from V and 10 bases from J, the junction kept 7 bases outside the gene matches. The CDR3 DNA follows: TGTGCCAACAACAGGGGGCTTAGAGCTTTCTTT. Protein product: CANNRGLRAFF.

For this clone: The sample carries other DNA sequences with the same CDR3. V usage is TRBV6-5 and J usage is TRBJ1-5, with 7 bases matching TRBD1. The germline V gene encodes CDR1 MNHEY and CDR2 SVGAGI. The junction had 7 bases not matched to a gene; V was cut back by 6 bases and J by 5 bases. The CDR3 is 14 amino acids. In DNA, the CDR3 is TGTGCCAGCAGCCGACAGGGCGGGGATCAGCCCCAGCATTTT. Translated: CASSRQGGDQPQHF.

V and J are TRBV10-1 and TRBJ2-1; D not certain. Germline loops: CDR1 WNHNN, CDR2 SYGVQD (reference sequence). V lost 8 bases to trimming and J lost 10 bases, with 18 bases between them. The CDR3 extends over 13 amino acids. The CDR3 DNA reads as TGCGCCAGCGCTATAGAATTAGGGAAGGAGCAGTTCTTC. Amino acids: CASAIELGKEQFF.

This clone was recorded only once. J is TRBJ1-1 and V is TRBV5-6; D unclear. The CDR3 is 13 residues long. Deletions cut 0 bases from V and 5 bases from J, with 8 bases between. Germline V gene lookup returns CDR1 SGHDT and CDR2 YYEEEE. As DNA, the CDR3 is TGTGCCAGCAGCTTGGCCGATGGAACTGAAGCTTTCTTT. Protein product: CASSLADGTEAFF.

The chain links TRBV27 to TRBJ2-7; 9 bases agree with TRBD1. Germline assignment: CDR1 MNHEY and CDR2 SMNVEV (reference sequence). The CDR3 loop spans 13 amino acids. The trim removed 5 bases at V and 6 bases at J, leaving 5 bases unmatched. This CDR3 is CASSLTGGREQYF. For the CDR3, the DNA is TGTGCCAGCAGTCTTACAGGGGGCCGCGAGCAGTACTTC.

This chain links TRBV7-2 with TRBJ2-5, with TRBD2 matching over 11 bases. From germline, CDR1 is SGHTA and CDR2 FQGNSA. This CDR3 contains 16 residues. Losses at the gene ends were 5 bases for V and 2 bases for J; bases not matched to a gene: 7. CDR3 sequence reads: CASSKALAGGQETQYF. Written as DNA, the CDR3 is TGTGCCAGCAGCAAGGCTCTAGCGGGGGGACAAGAGACCCAGTACTTC.

The rearrangement uses TRBV4-1 and TRBJ1-3; D is undetermined. V shed 0 bases and J shed 0 bases, with 9 bases lying between them. The CDR3 extends over 16 amino acids. Germline assignment: CDR1 MGHRA and CDR2 YSYEKL. The CDR3 region is CASSQELVISGNTIYF. The CDR3 region has the DNA TGCGCCAGCAGCCAAGAGCTGGTAATCTCTGGAAACACCATATATTTT.

The chain employs TRBV19 and TRBJ2-4; 8 nucleotides agree with TRBD1. Germline V gives CDR1 LNHDA, CDR2 SQIVND (reference sequence). This CDR3 has 15 amino acids. V gave up 3 bases and J gave up 8 bases; unmatched junction bases: 9. The CDR3: CASSIGGQVRDIQYF. In nucleotides, the CDR3 is TGTGCCAGTAGTATCGGGGGACAGGTCAGGGACATTCAGTACTTC.

The chain is built from TRBV7-9 and TRBJ2-1; D remains ambiguous. V was cut by 1 base and J by 0 bases, with 7 bases left in between. The CDR3 length is 15 residues. CDR1 and CDR2 (germline): SEHNR, FQNEAQ (reference sequence). CDR3 region: CASSLGLSSYNEQFF. In DNA form, the CDR3 reads TGTGCCAGCAGCTTAGGTCTGAGCTCCTACAATGAGCAGTTCTTC.

The chain is built from TRBV2 and TRBJ1-1; D call uncertain. Germline V gene sequence: CDR1 SNHLY, CDR2 FYNNEI. The length of the CDR3 is 12 residues. Trimming cost V 0 bases and J 11 bases, with 10 bases left between them. CDR3 sequence reads: CASSEAVVAAFF. The CDR3 region has the DNA TGTGCCAGCAGTGAAGCTGTGGTGGCGGCTTTCTTT.

This clone was seen a few times. CDR3 DNA: TGTGCCAGCTCACCACCAGGGGACCTTGGGCTGTTTTTT. Protein: CASSPPGDLGLFF. The chain employs TRBV18 and TRBJ2-2; TRBD1 or TRBD2 may be the D gene (5 bases each). There are 13 residues in the CDR3. Trimming cost V 0 bases and J 13 bases, with 12 bases left between them. Germline CDR1 reads KGHSH; CDR2 reads LQKENI. Full variable domain (missing parts from reference TRBV18 and TRBJ2-2): NAGVMQNPRHLVRRRGQEARLRCSPMKGHSHVYWYRQLPEEGLKFMVYLQKENIIDESGMPKERFSAEFPKEGPSILRIQQVVRGDSAAYFCASSPPGDLGLFFGEGSRLTVL.

The rearrangement links TRBV6-1 to TRBJ1-5; D remains ambiguous. Germline values: CDR1 MNHNS, CDR2 SASEGT. The ends were cut back, 1 base at V and 4 bases at J, with 8 bases in the middle. The CDR3 covers 14 residues. The DNA for the CDR3 is TGTGCCAGCAGTGAAGTATCCGAAAATCAGCCCCAGCATTTT. It codes for CASSEVSENQPQHF.

CDR3 residues: CASSERGSTDTQYF. The CDR3 DNA reads as TGTGCCAGCAGTGAGCGAGGGTCCACAGATACGCAGTATTTT. The J gene is TRBJ2-3, the V gene TRBV6-4; D may be TRBD2 (5 bases). Germline CDR1 is MRHNA and CDR2 is SNTAGT. V was pared by 3 bases and J by 2 bases, with 9 bases between. The CDR3 spans 14 residues.

This clone appeared a few times. The gene calls are TRBV5-1 and TRBJ1-2, with 8 positions matching TRBD1. The CDR3 has 15 residues. V shed 4 bases, J shed 6 bases, and the junction held 11 bases outside the gene matches. Germline-derived CDR1 and CDR2 are SGHRS and YFSETQ. CDR3 DNA sequence: TGCGCCAGCAGCCCAAACGACAGGGGAGAGGATGGCTACACCTTC. Amino acids: CASSPNDRGEDGYTF.

V usage is TRBV7-2 and J usage is TRBJ2-7; D is undetermined. The ends were cut back, 0 bases at V and 8 bases at J, with 8 bases in the middle. From germline, CDR1 is SGHTA and CDR2 FQGNSA. The CDR3 spans 12 residues. The CDR3 loop is CASSLASSKQYF. CDR3 DNA: TGTGCCAGCAGCTTAGCCAGCAGTAAGCAGTACTTC. Full variable domain (remainder filled in from reference TRBV7-2 and TRBJ2-7): GAGVSQSPSNKVTEKGKDVELRCDPISGHTALYWYRQSLGQGLEFLIYFQGNSAPDKSGLPSDRFSAERTGGSVSTLTIQRTQQEDSAVYLCASSLASSKQYFGPGTRLTVT.

The J gene is TRBJ2-5, the V gene TRBV4-1; 7 bases map to TRBD2. CDR3 size: 16 residues. Germline V lookup: CDR1 MGHRA, CDR2 YSYEKL. V dropped 1 base and J dropped 1; count of bases not matched to a gene: 6. CDR3: CASSQGLGGVQETQYF. The CDR3 DNA reads as TGCGCCAGCAGCCAAGGCCTGGGGGGGGTCCAAGAGACCCAGTACTTC.

V usage is TRBV10-2 and J usage is TRBJ1-2; D perhaps matches TRBD1 (5 bases). Germline-derived CDR1 and CDR2 are WSHSY and SAAADI. Trimming pared 0 bases from V and 4 bases from J, leaving 12 bases between. This CDR3 spans 15 amino acids. CDR3 nucleotides: TGCGCCAGCAGTGAGTCGAAGGGCAGGGTCTATGGCTACACCTTC. It encodes CASSESKGRVYGYTF.